What follows is one T cell receptor beta chain and its context. This CDR3 comprises 16 residues. The V gene's germline CDR1 is ENHRY and CDR2 SYGVKD. V was clipped by 2 bases and J by 6 bases; unmatched bases: 10. Here immunoSEQ multiplex PCR was the method, and the copy in TCRdb shows in-frame clones only, minus some. The sample records tens of thousands of clones, 84% being singletons. The data are from a study of control samples from healthy donors and cancer patients. This sequence originates from a woman aged 50 to 60 with lung cancer. The sequencing input was PBMCs. The rearrangement joins TRBV10-3 to TRBJ2-1, with 7 bases that match TRBD2. CDR3 residues: CAISEGAGEVRNEQFF. The DNA of the CDR3 is TGTGCCATCAGTGAGGGGGCGGGGGAGGTTCGCAATGAGCAGTTCTTC.